The present T cell receptor beta chain was sequenced within a study of blood T cell repertoires in COVID-19. In the source study's methods: Estimation of nucleated cell counts relied on the amplification of reference gene primers. Sequenced by immunoSEQ multiplex PCR; TCRdb stores in-frame clones only, minus some. That table supplies the V and J calls and clone size; D and trimming were determined from the DNA. The table shows 200,000 to 300,000 clones, with 80% to 90% occurring only once. The TCR was taken from a young man with active or convalescent COVID-19. The sequenced material came from peripheral blood.

CDR3 loop: CASSTGGPEQYF. In DNA form, the CDR3 reads TGTGCCAGCAGCACCGGGGGGCCCGAGCAGTACTTC. J is TRBJ2-7 and V is TRBV5-5; maybe TRBD2 (7 bases). The V end lost 4 bases, the J end lost 6 bases, and 11 bases lay between the germline ends. CDR1 and CDR2 (germline): SGHKS, YYEKEE (reference sequence). There are 12 residues in the CDR3. The whole variable domain, remainder taken from reference TRBV5-5 and TRBJ2-7, is DAGVTQSPTHLIKTRGQQVTLRCSPISGHKSVSWYQQVLGQGPQFIFQYYEKEERGRGNFPDRFSARQFPNYSSELNVNALLLGDSALYLCASSTGGPEQYFGPGTRLTVT.